Reported below is one T cell receptor beta chain. Its antigen is not known. Every bulk PBMC sample received the same 350 ng of DNA. Some clones are missing from TCRdb's copy, which holds only in-frame ones; the method was immunoSEQ multiplex PCR. The sample consists of 6,000 to 8,000 clones, 88% of them appearing once. Germline V CDR1 and CDR2: MNHEY, SMNVEV (reference sequence). This CDR3 contains 14 residues. V was pared by 11 bases and J by 1 base, with 15 bases between. This sample is part of a study of blood T cell dynamics during melanoma immunotherapy. Study-level results: Whether repertoire-driving clones were melanoma-specific could not be determined.

Time point indicated: week 3, after first cycle of checkpoint inhibitor. Sampling occurred pretreatment (T0) and at week 3 (W3), after cycle one of checkpoint blockade. Prior systemic cancer therapy, immunosuppressant use and other active malignancies excluded patients. The starting material was blood, obtained from a patient treated with checkpoint blockade. The sequence came from a human donor with melanoma. The chain couples TRBV27 to TRBJ1-3; D unresolved. The CDR3 sequence is CAGVGRASGNTIYF. DNA for the CDR3: TGTGCCGGGGTAGGACGGGCGTCTGGAAACACCATATATTTT.